These 15 T cell receptor beta chains share one sample of origin, sequenced in a study of cytomegalovirus exposure and HLA in healthy donors. PCR used 60 Vbeta primers and 13 Jbeta primers. TCRdb keeps only in-frame clones here, not all; method: immunoSEQ multiplex PCR. This sample carries 100,000 to 150,000 clones, 75% to 85% of them seen once, and the ten largest clones take more than 7%. Sequencing was done on a sample of PBMCs. All receptors come from a woman aged 45-59 years in good health and CMV-seropositive.

The chain has TRBV5-4 and TRBJ2-3; 10 positions agree with TRBD1. The CDR3 is made up of 15 amino acids. Trimming took 4 bases from V and 4 from J; bases not matched to a gene: 6. Germline CDR1 and CDR2: SGHNT and YYREEE (reference sequence). The CDR3 region has the DNA TGTGCCAGCAGCACGGGGACAGGGGCCTCAGATACGCAGTATTTT. Amino acid sequence: CASSTGTGASDTQYF.

This chain connects TRBV30 to TRBJ2-3; D may be TRBD2 (5 bases). V gave up 4 bases and J gave up 3 bases, with 14 bases separating them. The CDR3 sequence is 14 residues long. The germline V gene has CDR1 GTSNPN and CDR2 SVGIG (reference sequence). The CDR3 nucleotides read TGTGCCTGGACAAGGAGGAAAGGGACAGATACGCAGTATTTT. Amino acids: CAWTRRKGTDTQYF.

Only a few counts were recorded for this clone. V gene TRBV27 combines with J gene TRBJ2-1; TRBD1 matches at 9 bases. The CDR3 consists of 15 residues. Losses at the gene ends were 7 bases for V and 7 bases for J; bases not matched to a gene: 11. The germline V gene encodes CDR1 MNHEY and CDR2 SMNVEV (reference sequence). In nucleotides, the CDR3 is TGTGCCAGCACTAAACCGGGACAGGGTTCTAATGAGCAGTTCTTC. Protein sequence: CASTKPGQGSNEQFF.

This clone was counted between two and nine times. The rearrangement links TRBV27 to TRBJ1-2; TRBD1 agrees at 9 bases. The CDR3 is made up of 14 amino acids. Germline V lookup: CDR1 MNHEY, CDR2 SMNVEV (reference sequence). Losses at the gene ends were 0 bases for V and 7 bases for J; bases not matched to a gene: 3. In nucleotides, the CDR3 is TGTGCCAGCAGTTTATCGACAGGGGGTCTTGGCTACACCTTC. Translating gives CASSLSTGGLGYTF.

V usage is TRBV27 and J usage is TRBJ1-5, with 7 nucleotides matching TRBD1. V shed 8 bases and J 5 bases; nucleotides not matched to a gene: 12. This CDR3 is 15 amino acids long. Germline CDR1 reads MNHEY; CDR2 reads SMNVEV (reference sequence). CDR3 sequence (DNA): TGTGCCAGCGCGTCGGGAGAGGGGGCCTATCAGCCCCAGCATTTT. Translating it yields CASASGEGAYQPQHF.

The chain joins TRBV7-9 to TRBJ2-1; 9 bases map to TRBD2. CDR1 is SEHNR and CDR2 is FQNEAQ in the germline V gene (reference sequence). The CDR3 has 16 amino acids. The ends lost 5 bases at V and 1 base at J; junction bases unmatched: 6. The CDR3 loop is CASSQAAGGSYNEQFF. The DNA for the CDR3 is TGTGCCAGCAGCCAAGCTGCGGGAGGGTCCTACAATGAGCAGTTCTTC.

V is TRBV15 and J is TRBJ1-4; D remains unclear. The CDR3 runs 17 residues. Germline V CDR1 and CDR2: LNHNV, YYDKDF (reference sequence). V dropped 1 base and J dropped 6 bases, with 18 bases sitting between them. The CDR3 loop is CATSRGLEGAADEKLFF. CDR3 DNA sequence: TGTGCCACCAGCAGAGGCCTTGAGGGAGCCGCTGATGAAAAACTGTTTTTT.

CDR3 sequence (DNA): TGTGCCAGCAGCCTAAGGTCTCTAGGCGATGAGCAGTTCTTC. Translation gives CASSLRSLGDEQFF. The chain couples TRBV7-2 to TRBJ2-1, with D unclear. This CDR3 is built from 14 residues. V was cut by 5 bases and J by 8 bases, with 16 bases left in between. Germline CDR1 and CDR2: SGHTA and FQGNSA.

The rearrangement uses TRBV6-5 and TRBJ2-3; possible D gene TRBD2, 5 bases. The CDR3 covers 14 residues. CDR1 MNHEY and CDR2 SVGAGI come from the germline V gene. V was shortened by 6 bases and J by 0 bases, with 10 bases between the two germline ends. As DNA, the CDR3 is TGTGCCAGCAGAACAAGCGGAAGCACAGATACGCAGTATTTT. It translates to CASRTSGSTDTQYF.

This clone has a handful of counts. This chain uses TRBV7-9 with TRBJ1-3; no clear D. V was trimmed by 5 bases and J by 9 bases, leaving 14 bases between them. CDR1 and CDR2 (germline): SEHNR, FQNEAQ (reference sequence). The CDR3 covers 13 residues. In DNA, the CDR3 is TGTGCCAGCAGCCCTCGGGTCCTCGCCACCATATATTTT. It codes for CASSPRVLATIYF.

In its sample, this clone was seen a few times. V usage is TRBV6-5 and J usage is TRBJ2-1; weak D call: TRBD1 (6 bases). Deletions cut 0 bases from V and 5 bases from J, with 14 bases between. The length of the CDR3 is 16 residues. CDR1 and CDR2 from the germline V gene are MNHEY and SVGAGI. CDR3 sequence: CASSYSTGETHNEQFF. DNA of the CDR3: TGTGCCAGCAGTTACTCGACAGGCGAGACTCACAATGAGCAGTTCTTC.

V is TRBV9 and J is TRBJ2-1, with TRBD2 matching 7 bases. Germline CDR1 reads SGDLS; CDR2 reads YYNGEE. This CDR3 comprises 14 residues. With V trimmed by 4 bases and J by 4 bases, 5 bases remained unmatched. The CDR3 protein is CASSIGTNYNEQFF. In nucleotides, the CDR3 is TGTGCCAGCAGCATCGGGACTAATTACAATGAGCAGTTCTTC.

The gene calls are TRBV2 and TRBJ2-1, with D perhaps TRBD2 (5 bases). The CDR3 is 13 residues long. CDR1 and CDR2 from the germline V gene are SNHLY and FYNNEI. V dropped 6 bases and J dropped 1 base, with 7 bases sitting between them. As DNA, the CDR3 is TGTGCCAGCAGCCGGGATTCCTACAATGAGCAGTTCTTC. As protein: CASSRDSYNEQFF.

CDR3 nucleotides: TGTGCCAGCAGCCTGCGGACAGGGACAGGAAACACCATATATTTT. This encodes CASSLRTGTGNTIYF. The V gene is TRBV11-2, the J gene TRBJ1-3; 8 nucleotides agree with TRBD1. Losses at the gene ends were 5 bases for V and 4 bases for J; bases not matched to a gene: 7. The CDR3 length is 15 residues. Germline lookup yields CDR1 SGHAT and CDR2 FQNNGV.

This chain links TRBV10-3 with TRBJ1-2, with a weak D call TRBD1 (6 bases). The CDR3 length is 13 residues. In germline, CDR1 is ENHRY, CDR2 SYGVKD. V was shortened by 6 bases and J by 5 bases, with 13 bases between the two germline ends. CDR3 bases: TGTGCCATCAGCGCTGCGGGGGCTTATGGCTACACCTTC. Protein product: CAISAAGAYGYTF.